This T cell receptor (beta chain) was obtained from a study of early T cells in non-severe SARS-CoV-2 infection (dated by TCRdb to about 2021). With regard to the full study: Bulk RNA from unsorted whole blood was used for TCR sequencing, so alpha and beta chains could not be paired. The paper's findings and limits, for the study overall: VDJdb matching was skewed toward anti-spike CD8 responses and likely underestimated virus-specific expansions by missing private and CD4 specificities.

The CDR3 numbers 11 residues from cysteine through phenylalanine. Left in the record is the CDR3 DNA by itself, 33 bases read in frame from the first base. Trimming costs V 11 bases and J 8 bases, and their ends lie 13 bases apart. The germline V gene encodes CDR1 WSHSY and CDR2 SAAADI. This clonotype appeared a single time. This clone's antigen is unknown. No base quality values were provided; no much bigger clone lies one nucleotide off. Weak support is all one read offers. The study was a case-control design nested within a healthcare worker cohort in London, UK, with weekly nasopharyngeal swab PCR tests and blood sampling. Between 23 and 31 March 2020, the week of the UK lockdown, healthcare workers were enrolled and then followed up weekly for as long as 16 weeks. Library prep was done by 5' RACE. The data were produced on a NextSeq 500. The TCR library protocol attached unique molecular identifiers to individual cDNA molecules to correct for sequencing error and PCR bias. TCR alpha and beta chains were both sequenced, and the abundances of alpha and beta sequences in each sample were closely correlated with each other. In the paper's pipeline: Decombinator V4 was used to annotate the V gene, J gene and CDR3 of the TCR sequences. TCRs were defined as expanded if a significant change between any two time points was detected under a Poisson model with p below 0.0001. TCR abundances were normalised to the total number of TCRs sequenced per sample and were expressed as counts per million. TRAV1-2 paired with TRAJ12, TRAJ20 or TRAJ33 defined MAIT TCRs, while TRAV10 paired with TRAJ18 defined iNKT TCRs. VDJdb, accessed 1 November 2021, was searched for CMV, EBV and SARS-CoV-2 annotated TCRs, excluding TCRs annotated for multiple antigens. In-frame beta chains were kept once TCRdb had trimmed the public reads at Q25 with fastp and called clones with MiXCR. Merged by CDR3 protein, the rows form single entries marked with the most common genes and DNA. TCRdb's processing, not the authors' own work, is the source of the V and J calls. In this sample the table shows around 81,000 distinct CDR3 sequences, 11% to 15% of which occur a single time. Together, the top ten hold roughly 11% of the sample.

Material: whole blood. This receptor was obtained from an adult who was a healthcare worker with PCR-confirmed SARS-CoV-2 infection or an uninfected control (not recorded which). Recombination connected TRBV10-2 to TRBJ2-1, with the D gene not confidently named. The nucleotide sequence is TGCGCCTCCTCCCCCGCGGATGAGCAGTTCTTC. It is translated as CASSPADEQFF.